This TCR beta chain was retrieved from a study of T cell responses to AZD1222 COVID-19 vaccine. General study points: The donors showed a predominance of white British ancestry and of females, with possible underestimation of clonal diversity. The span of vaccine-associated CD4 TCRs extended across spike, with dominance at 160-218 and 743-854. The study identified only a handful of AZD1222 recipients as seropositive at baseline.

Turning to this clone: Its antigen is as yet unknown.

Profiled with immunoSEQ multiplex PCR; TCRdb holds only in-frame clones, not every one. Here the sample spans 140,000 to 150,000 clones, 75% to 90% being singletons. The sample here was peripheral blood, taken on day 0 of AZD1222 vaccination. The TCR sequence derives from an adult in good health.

The CDR3 reads CASNRPPWRRVLDTDTQYF. CDR3 DNA: TGTGCCAGTAATCGGCCCCCCTGGAGGAGGGTACTAGACACAGATACGCAGTATTTT. The V gene is TRBV19, the J gene TRBJ2-3; perhaps TRBD2 as D (6 bases). CDR1 and CDR2 (germline): LNHDA, SQIVND (reference sequence). Between the trimmed V and J ends, which lost 7 bases and 2 bases, there was a span of 28 bases. The CDR3 length is 19 residues.